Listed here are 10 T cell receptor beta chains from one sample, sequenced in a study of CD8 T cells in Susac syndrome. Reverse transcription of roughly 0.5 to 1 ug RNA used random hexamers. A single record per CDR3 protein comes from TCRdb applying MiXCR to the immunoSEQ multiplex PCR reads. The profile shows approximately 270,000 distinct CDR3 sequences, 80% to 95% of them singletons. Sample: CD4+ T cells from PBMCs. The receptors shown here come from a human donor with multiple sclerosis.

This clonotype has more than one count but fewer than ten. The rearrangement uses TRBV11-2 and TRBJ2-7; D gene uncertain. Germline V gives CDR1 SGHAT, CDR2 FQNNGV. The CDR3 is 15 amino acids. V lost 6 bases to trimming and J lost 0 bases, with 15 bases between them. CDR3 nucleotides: TGTGCCAGCAGTGTCAGGCGCATTAGCTCCTACGAGCAGTACTTC. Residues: CASSVRRISSYEQYF.

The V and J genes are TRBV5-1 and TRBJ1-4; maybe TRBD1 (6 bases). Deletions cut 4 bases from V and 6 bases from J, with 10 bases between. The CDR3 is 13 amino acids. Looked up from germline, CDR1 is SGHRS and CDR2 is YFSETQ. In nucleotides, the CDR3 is TGCGCCAGCAGCACAGGGCTAGATGAAAAACTGTTTTTT. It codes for CASSTGLDEKLFF.

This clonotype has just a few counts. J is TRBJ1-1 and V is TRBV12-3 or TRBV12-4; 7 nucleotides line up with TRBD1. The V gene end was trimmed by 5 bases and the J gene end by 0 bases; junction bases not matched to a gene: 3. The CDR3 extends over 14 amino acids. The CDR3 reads CASSLRGMNTEAFF. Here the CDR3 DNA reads TGTGCCAGCAGTCTCAGGGGGATGAACACTGAAGCTTTCTTT.

The CDR3 region has the DNA TGCAGTGCTAGAGATCGAGCGGGCTTCCAAGAGACCCAGTACTTC. This codes for CSARDRAGFQETQYF. The chain employs TRBV20-1 and TRBJ2-5; D possibly corresponds to TRBD2 (6 bases). The V end lost 0 bases, the J end lost 1 base, and 12 bases lay between the germline ends. Germline V gene data show CDR1 as DFQATT and CDR2 as SNEGSKA (reference sequence). CDR3 size: 15 residues.

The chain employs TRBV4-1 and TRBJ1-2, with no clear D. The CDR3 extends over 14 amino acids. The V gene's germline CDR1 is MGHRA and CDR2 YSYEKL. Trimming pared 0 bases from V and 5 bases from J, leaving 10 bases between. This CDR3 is CASSQDGDGYGYTF. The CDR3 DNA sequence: TGCGCCAGCAGCCAAGATGGGGATGGGTATGGCTACACCTTC.

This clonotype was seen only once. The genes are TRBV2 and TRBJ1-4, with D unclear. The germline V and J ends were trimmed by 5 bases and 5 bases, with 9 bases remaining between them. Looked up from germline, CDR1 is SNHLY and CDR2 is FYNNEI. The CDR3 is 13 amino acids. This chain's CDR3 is CASSWSLNEKLFF. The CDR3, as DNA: TGTGCCAGCAGTTGGTCCTTAAATGAAAAACTGTTTTTT.

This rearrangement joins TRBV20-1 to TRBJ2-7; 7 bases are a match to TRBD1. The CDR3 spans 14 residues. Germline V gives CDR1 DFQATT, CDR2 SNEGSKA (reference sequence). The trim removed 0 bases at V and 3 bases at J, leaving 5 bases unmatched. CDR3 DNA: TGCAGTGCTAGAGAACCGGGACAGAACTACGAGCAGTACTTC. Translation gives CSAREPGQNYEQYF.

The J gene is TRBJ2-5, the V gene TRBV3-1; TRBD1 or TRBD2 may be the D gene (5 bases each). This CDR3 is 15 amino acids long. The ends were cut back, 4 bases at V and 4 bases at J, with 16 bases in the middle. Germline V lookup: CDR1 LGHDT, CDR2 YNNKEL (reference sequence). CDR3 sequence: CASSPRAAGGETQYF. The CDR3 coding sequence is TGTGCCAGCAGCCCACGCGCAGCTGGGGGAGAGACCCAGTACTTC.

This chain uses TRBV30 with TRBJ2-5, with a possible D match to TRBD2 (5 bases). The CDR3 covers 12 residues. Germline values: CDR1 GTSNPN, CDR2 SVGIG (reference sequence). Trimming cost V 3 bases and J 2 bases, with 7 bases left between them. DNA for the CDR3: TGTGCCTGGAGCGGCGGGCAAGAGACCCAGTACTTC. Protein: CAWSGGQETQYF.

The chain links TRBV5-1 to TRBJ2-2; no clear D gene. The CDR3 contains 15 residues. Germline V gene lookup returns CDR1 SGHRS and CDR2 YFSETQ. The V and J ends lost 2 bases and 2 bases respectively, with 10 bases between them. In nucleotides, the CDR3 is TGCGCCAGCAGCTTCCGGGCCCCTAACACCGGGGAGCTGTTTTTT. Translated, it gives CASSFRAPNTGELFF.